The 25 T cell receptor beta chains listed next were all sequenced from one sample in a study of CD8+CD57+ T cells in acquired aplastic anemia. Genomic DNA, the template, was used for profiling of the TCR beta VDJ and CDR3. A single record per CDR3 protein comes from TCRdb applying MiXCR to the reads. Altogether about 210,000 distinct CDR3 sequences are present, about 59% being singletons, with the ten largest covering approximately 30%. Input material: sorted CD4+, CD8+, or CD8+CD57+ T cells (not recorded which) from PBMCs. The receptors come from a human donor in good health.

This chain connects TRBV9 to TRBJ1-2, with D hard to call. Trimming pared 1 base from V and 12 bases from J, leaving 7 bases between. This CDR3 has 10 residues. Looked up from germline, CDR1 is SGDLS and CDR2 is YYNGEE. This CDR3 is CASSVRPDTF. CDR3 sequence (DNA): TGTGCCAGCAGCGTAAGACCCGACACCTTC.

This clonotype was seen more than once but under ten times. V and J are TRBV9 and TRBJ2-7; TRBD1 matches 8 bases. Germline V CDR1 and CDR2: SGDLS, YYNGEE. The trim removed 4 bases at V and 3 bases at J, leaving 12 bases unmatched. The CDR3 contains 16 residues. The CDR3 region is CASSPFGTGGGYEQYF. The DNA of the CDR3 is TGTGCCAGCAGCCCCTTCGGGACAGGAGGAGGCTACGAGCAGTACTTC.

This chain uses TRBV6-6 with TRBJ2-5, with D possibly matching TRBD1 (5 bases). The CDR3 runs to 13 residues. Deletions cut 5 bases from V and 0 bases from J, with 7 bases between. Germline-derived CDR1 and CDR2 are MNHNY and SVGAGI (reference sequence). The CDR3 DNA is TGTGCCAGCAGTCCAGGGTACCAAGAGACCCAGTACTTC. It specifies CASSPGYQETQYF.

The chain has TRBV5-1 and TRBJ2-7; 7 nucleotides match TRBD2. The J segment lost 3 bases and the V segment lost 4 bases, leaving 7 bases of the junction unmatched. Germline CDR1 is SGHRS and CDR2 is YFSETQ. The CDR3 has 14 residues. The CDR3 coding sequence is TGCGCCAGCAGCCATCCAAGCGGGGTCTACGAGCAGTACTTC. Its translation is CASSHPSGVYEQYF.

The genes are TRBV7-2 and TRBJ2-7; D is ambiguous. Germline CDR1 SGHTA, CDR2 FQGNSA. This CDR3 has 14 residues. The V end lost 0 bases, the J end lost 3 bases, and 9 bases lay between the germline ends. The CDR3 loop reads CASSLADDVYEQYF. CDR3 bases: TGTGCCAGCAGCTTAGCGGACGACGTCTACGAGCAGTACTTC.

This clonotype was counted many times. The chain carries TRBV13 and TRBJ2-3; D may correspond to TRBD1 or TRBD2 (6 bases each). V lost 0 bases to trimming and J lost 2 bases, with 15 bases between them. This CDR3 spans 17 amino acids. Germline V CDR1 and CDR2: PRHDT, FYEKMQ (reference sequence). The DNA for the CDR3 is TGTGCCAGCAGCTTAGGAAAGTGGGGGGCCCACACAGATACGCAGTATTTT. Translation gives CASSLGKWGAHTDTQYF.

V is TRBV11-1 and J is TRBJ2-5; no clear D gene. CDR1 is SGHAT and CDR2 is FQDESV in the germline V gene (reference sequence). The CDR3 is 14 residues long. V lost 0 bases and J 1 base, leaving 6 bases between the germline ends. CDR3 sequence (DNA): TGTGCCAGCAGCTTAGCAGAGATCCAAGAGACCCAGTACTTC. Translation: CASSLAEIQETQYF.

V and J are TRBV2 and TRBJ2-1, with D unresolved. The CDR3 runs to 13 residues. Looked up from germline, CDR1 is SNHLY and CDR2 is FYNNEI. V lost 5 bases to trimming and J lost 6 bases, with 11 bases between them. The CDR3 loop reads CASSRILRNEQFF. The CDR3 nucleotides are TGTGCCAGCAGTCGAATCTTACGCAATGAGCAGTTCTTC.

The chain links TRBV5-1 to TRBJ2-7, with 9 bases aligning to TRBD2. CDR3 length equals 15 residues. CDR1 and CDR2 from the germline V gene are SGHRS and YFSETQ. The V and J ends lost 0 bases and 6 bases, in that order; junction bases with no gene match: 7. CDR3 sequence: CASSLEASGVREQYF. CDR3 nucleotide sequence: TGCGCCAGCAGCTTGGAGGCTAGCGGGGTCCGCGAGCAGTACTTC.

V gene TRBV5-1 combines with J gene TRBJ1-1, with 9 bases lining up with TRBD1. The CDR3 loop spans 16 amino acids. The V gene's germline CDR1 is SGHRS and CDR2 YFSETQ. V was pared by 0 bases and J by 0 bases, with 3 bases of the junction left unmatched. This CDR3 reads CASSLGDRVMNTEAFF. The CDR3 DNA reads as TGCGCCAGCAGCTTGGGGGACAGGGTCATGAACACTGAAGCTTTCTTT. Using reference TRBV5-1 and TRBJ1-1 for the parts outside the CDR3, the full variable domain is KAGVTQTPRYLIKTRGQQVTLSCSPISGHRSVSWYQQTPGQGLQFLFEYFSETQRNKGNFPGRFSGRQFSNSRSEMNVSTLELGDSALYLCASSLGDRVMNTEAFFGQGTRLTVV.

This chain links TRBV7-3 with TRBJ2-1, with 13 nucleotides matching TRBD2. This CDR3 has 16 amino acids. CDR1 SGHTA and CDR2 FQGTGA come from the germline V gene. Unmatched junction bases numbered 8, after V lost 5 bases and J lost 7 bases. CDR3 nucleotide sequence: TGTGCCAGCAGCCGAGGGACTAGCGGGGAGATAAATGAGCAGTTCTTC. Its translation is CASSRGTSGEINEQFF. Full variable domain (missing parts from reference TRBV7-3 and TRBJ2-1): GAGVSQTPSNKVTEKGKYVELRCDPISGHTALYWYRQSLGQGPEFLIYFQGTGAADDSGLPNDRFFAVRPEGSVSTLKIQRTERGDSAVYLCASSRGTSGEINEQFFGPGTRLTVL.

For this clonotype: Mismatch with germline at one junction end may stem from a read error. The CDR3 protein is CASGGQTNTDAFF. The CDR3 coding sequence is TGTGCCAGCGGTGGACAGACGAACACTGACGCTTTCTTT. The chain carries TRBV2 and TRBJ1-1; a possible D gene is TRBD1 (6 bases). This CDR3 is built from 13 residues. Germline CDR1 reads SNHLY; CDR2 reads FYNNEI. Variable domain in full (rest from reference TRBV2 and TRBJ1-1): EPEVTQTPSHQVTQMGQEVILRCVPISNHLYFYWYRQILGQKVEFLVSFYNNEISEKSEIFDDQFSVERPDGSNFTLKIRSTKLEDSAMYFCASGGQTNTDAFFGQGTRLTVV.

V and J are TRBV20-1 and TRBJ2-1; D gene uncertain. The CDR3 has 12 residues. V gave up 6 bases and J gave up 6 bases, with 12 bases separating them. Germline lookup yields CDR1 DFQATT and CDR2 SNEGSKA (reference sequence). The CDR3 bases are TGCAGTGCCATGCCCCTTTTCAATGAGCAGTTCTTC. Translating gives CSAMPLFNEQFF.

V is TRBV7-2 and J is TRBJ2-3; the D gene is possibly TRBD1 (6 bases). Between the trimmed V and J ends, which lost 3 bases and 2 bases, there was a span of 12 bases. This CDR3 contains 15 residues. CDR1 is SGHTA and CDR2 is FQGNSA in the germline V gene. CDR3 DNA: TGTGCCAGCAGCTTCGGACAGCAAGACACAGATACGCAGTATTTT. Its translation is CASSFGQQDTDTQYF.

The table lists this clonotype with many counts. J is TRBJ2-7 and V is TRBV5-6; 9 nucleotides align to TRBD1. V lost 5 bases and J lost 4; bases outside the gene matches: 7. The CDR3 has 14 residues. The V gene's germline CDR1 is SGHDT and CDR2 YYEEEE. CDR3 sequence: CASRQETGGYEQYF. The CDR3 DNA reads TGTGCCAGCAGACAAGAGACAGGGGGATACGAGCAGTACTTC.

In the case of this clonotype: No conserved phenylalanine or tryptophan ends this CDR3, so it is likely a read error. The chain joins TRBV20-1 to TRBJ2-7; 10 bases line up with TRBD1. Germline CDR1 and CDR2: DFQATT and SNEGSKA (reference sequence). The CDR3 runs 18 residues. The CDR3 nucleotides read TGCGGTGCTAGGGGGACAGGGGATCAACTTAGTAGCTCCTACGAGCAGTACCTC. Amino acid sequence: CGARGTGDQLSSSYEQYL.

This clonotype was recorded once. The gene calls are TRBV10-3 and TRBJ1-6; D uncertain. Germline lookup yields CDR1 ENHRY and CDR2 SYGVKD. This CDR3 spans 12 amino acids. V lost 11 bases and J 6 bases, leaving 11 bases between the germline ends. CDR3 sequence (DNA): TGTGCCCCCCAAGAGCGTAATTCACCCCTCCACTTT. Its translation: CAPQERNSPLHF.

V and J are TRBV2 and TRBJ2-7; possible D gene TRBD1, 5 bases. Germline CDR1 SNHLY, CDR2 FYNNEI. The CDR3 sequence is 12 residues long. V was trimmed by 7 bases and J by 0 bases, leaving 7 bases between them. CDR3 sequence reads: CASTGPSYEQYF. As DNA, the CDR3 is TGTGCCAGCACAGGGCCCTCCTACGAGCAGTACTTC. Drawing the rest from reference TRBV2 and TRBJ2-7, the complete variable domain is EPEVTQTPSHQVTQMGQEVILRCVPISNHLYFYWYRQILGQKVEFLVSFYNNEISEKSEIFDDQFSVERPDGSNFTLKIRSTKLEDSAMYFCASTGPSYEQYFGPGTRLTVT.

V usage is TRBV10-2 and J usage is TRBJ2-5; 7 bases are a match to TRBD2. With 2 bases clipped from V and 0 bases from J, the junction kept 6 bases outside the gene matches. The germline CDR1 and CDR2 sequences are WSHSY and SAAADI. The CDR3 is 16 amino acids. CDR3 in amino acids: CASSENSGNYQETQYF. Written as DNA, the CDR3 is TGCGCCAGCAGTGAGAACAGCGGGAACTACCAAGAGACCCAGTACTTC.

The chain carries TRBV29-1 and TRBJ1-1; D is ambiguous. Trimming left V 4 bases short and J 11 bases short, with 20 bases between. The CDR3 contains 13 residues. Germline V gives CDR1 SQVTM, CDR2 ANQGSEA. CDR3 protein: CSVAETEGLGAFF. The CDR3 region has the DNA TGCAGCGTTGCTGAGACGGAGGGCCTTGGGGCTTTCTTT.

The chain uses TRBV7-9 and TRBJ1-4, with D tentatively TRBD1 (6 bases). With 5 bases removed from V and 7 bases from J, the gap between germline ends came to 17 bases. The CDR3 loop spans 15 amino acids. Germline CDR1 reads SEHNR; CDR2 reads FQNEAQ (reference sequence). CDR3 in amino acids: CASSPEGGGGEKLFF. DNA for the CDR3: TGTGCCAGCAGCCCAGAGGGGGGGGGAGGTGAAAAACTGTTTTTT.

The sample holds many counts of this clonotype. This sequence joins TRBV6-1 and TRBJ1-6; tentatively, D is TRBD1 (6 bases). V gave up 2 bases and J gave up 9 bases, with 14 bases separating them. Germline CDR1 is MNHNS and CDR2 is SASEGT. The CDR3 consists of 15 residues. CDR3 nucleotides: TGTGCCAGCAGTGAATCCGGCCAGGGGAGTTCACCCCTCCACTTT. This codes for CASSESGQGSSPLHF.

The chain links TRBV5-6 to TRBJ2-3; 10 positions match TRBD1. This CDR3 has 15 residues. J was trimmed by 11 bases and V by 2 bases; bases with no gene match: 11. The germline V gene has CDR1 SGHDT and CDR2 YYEEEE. The CDR3 DNA follows: TGTGCCAGCAGCTTTCCGGGACAGGGGTACAATGAGCAGTATTTT. It encodes CASSFPGQGYNEQYF.

The chain recombines TRBV20-1 with TRBJ2-1; 10 positions agree with TRBD2. The CDR3 is 14 residues long. CDR1 is DFQATT and CDR2 is SNEGSKA in the germline V gene (reference sequence). Losses at the gene ends were 6 bases for V and 7 bases for J; bases not matched to a gene: 9. The CDR3 here is CSAERGGFSNEQFF. CDR3 bases: TGCAGTGCAGAGCGGGGGGGGTTTAGTAATGAGCAGTTCTTC.

In this sample, this clonotype turned up many times. The genes are TRBV10-3 and TRBJ1-5; 7 nucleotides match TRBD1. Trimming cost V 3 bases and J 2 bases; bases outside gene matches: 1. CDR3 length: 14 amino acids. The V gene's germline CDR1 is ENHRY and CDR2 SYGVKD. DNA for the CDR3: TGTGCCATCAGTGATGACAGGGGCAATCAGCCCCAGCATTTT. Protein sequence: CAISDDRGNQPQHF.